Sequencing of this T cell receptor beta chain was carried out in a study of read filtering for tumor transcriptome and immune sequencing (dated by TCRdb to about 2020). Regarding the research as a whole: Of the patients in the cohort, approximately 17 were male and more than 12 were female, and their mean age was about 70 years, with a range of about 40 to 85. By revised international staging, about 8 patients were R-ISS I, 16 were R-ISS II and about seven were R-ISS III. After DNase treatment, whole-transcriptome libraries were prepared with the TruSeq RNA Access Library Prep Kit. Per sample, about 3.5 to 11 million TCR-region mapped reads were obtained with IR-seq, compared with only about 80 to 1273 with RNA-seq. Using the same bone marrow samples, the study ran both targeted immune repertoire sequencing and bulk whole-transcriptome sequencing and then compared the TCR repertoires from each method. A main aim was a read-filtering strategy for immune repertoire data, specifically whether clonotypes supported by a single read should be removed.

Paper-wide results and their limitations: Rather than purified T cells, the sorted CD138-negative fraction was a mixed bone marrow immune population. In IR-seq, single-read clonotypes were roughly 86% of clonotypes but around 3.6% of total reads; in RNA-seq they were around 75% of clonotypes and more than 40% of reads. Removing single-read clonotypes increased the correlation between IR-seq and RNA-seq shared clonotype proportions. IR-seq captured clonotypes at much higher depth and more reliably than RNA-seq, and smaller IR-seq throughput sufficed to identify most shared clonotypes.

Every patient had bone marrow sampled at the time of active disease. Ficoll-Hypaque density gradient centrifugation was used to isolate the bone marrow mononuclear cells. Myeloma plasma cells were removed and CD138-negative cells were obtained by negative selection following labeling with CD138 magnetic microbeads on a MACS separator. Purity of the isolated cells was checked by flow cytometry on an Attune NxT using CD138 antibodies. Total RNA was extracted with TRIzol reagent and quantified with a NanoDrop spectrophotometer. Paired RNA-seq and IR-seq were performed on each patient's CD138-negative bone marrow sample. For this chain, trimming is 5 bases at the V end and 8 bases at the J end, and the number of junction bases without a gene match is 6. The CDR3 goes from the cysteine to the phenylalanine over 12 residues. Solely the CDR3 DNA is kept, with 36 bases framed from the first base. According to the germline V gene (reference sequence), CDR1 reads SEHNR and CDR2 reads FQNEAQ.

Starting from 400 ng RNA, TCR libraries were constructed with the Immunoverse kit using molecular barcoded adaptors that cover the alpha/delta and beta/gamma chains. TCR library preparation was performed with the same RNA that was used for transcriptome sequencing. Sequencing of TCR libraries was carried out on an Illumina HiSeq 4000 with 2 x 150 cycles. For the original study's pipeline: TCR reads were aligned to human V, D, J and C references and assembled into CDR3 clonotypes with MiXCR, including quality filtering and error correction. The tcR package in R was used for analysis of clonotype counts and gene usage diversity. Raw mapping reads were checked after the RNA-seq reads had been mapped by STAR aligner version 2.5.3a onto the human GRCh37 genome. To test how sequencing depth affected the clonotypes detected, IR-seq fastq files were randomly downsampled with Seqtk 1.3. TCRdb's own reprocessing of the public reads used fastp at Q25 and MiXCR and kept productive beta chains. Rows with a matching CDR3 protein are joined into one entry that keeps the most common DNA and genes. The V and J calls come from TCRdb's annotation, not from the publication. Here the sample has some 50,000 distinct CDR3 sequences; 15% to 20% occur a single time. 37% of the sample is in the top ten clones.

This clonotype has at least ten counts. Its cognate antigen has yet to be identified. No base quality values were provided; no much bigger clone lies one nucleotide off. This TCR was sampled from a donor at least 40 years old with multiple myeloma. Sequencing input: a population of CD138-negative cells sorted from bone marrow. This specimen's cell subset or site label, interpreted: bone marrow mononuclear cells depleted of CD138+ plasma/myeloma cells by negative magnetic selection. Here the chain combines TRBV7-9 and TRBJ2-7; a stretch of 7 junction bases matches TRBD1. CDR3 loop: CASSPGTDQQYF. The nucleotide sequence is given as TGTGCCAGCAGCCCAGGGACAGACCAGCAGTACTTC.